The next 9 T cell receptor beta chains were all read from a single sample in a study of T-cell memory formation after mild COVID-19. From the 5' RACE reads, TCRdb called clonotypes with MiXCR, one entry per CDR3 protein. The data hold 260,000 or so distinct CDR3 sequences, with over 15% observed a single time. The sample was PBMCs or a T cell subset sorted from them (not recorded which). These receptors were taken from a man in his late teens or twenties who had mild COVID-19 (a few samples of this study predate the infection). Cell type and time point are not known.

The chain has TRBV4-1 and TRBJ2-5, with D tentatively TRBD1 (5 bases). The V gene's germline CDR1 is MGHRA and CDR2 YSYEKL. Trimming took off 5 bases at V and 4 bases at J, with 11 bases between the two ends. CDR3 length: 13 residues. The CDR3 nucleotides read TGCGCCAGCAGCTTCAGGGTACTAGAGACCCAGTACTTC. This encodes CASSFRVLETQYF.

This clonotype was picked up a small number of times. The CDR3 DNA follows: TGCGCCAGCAGCCAAGTTCCGGGACAGGGCCCTAGCTACACCTTC. It yields the protein CASSQVPGQGPSYTF. The chain couples TRBV4-3 to TRBJ1-2; 9 nucleotides agree with TRBD1. Losses at the gene ends were 1 base for V and 9 bases for J; bases not matched to a gene: 9. CDR3 length equals 15 residues. Germline loops: CDR1 LGHNA, CDR2 YSLEER.

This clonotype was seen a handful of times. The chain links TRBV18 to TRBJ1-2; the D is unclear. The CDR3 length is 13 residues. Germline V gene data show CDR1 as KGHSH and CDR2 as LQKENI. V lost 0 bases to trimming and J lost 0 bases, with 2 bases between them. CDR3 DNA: TGTGCCAGCTCACCACCGGCTAACTATGGCTACACCTTC. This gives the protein CASSPPANYGYTF.

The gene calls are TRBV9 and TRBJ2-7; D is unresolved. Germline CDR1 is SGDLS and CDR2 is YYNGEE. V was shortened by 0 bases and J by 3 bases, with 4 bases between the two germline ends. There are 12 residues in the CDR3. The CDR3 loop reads CASSVGDYEQYF. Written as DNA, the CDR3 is TGTGCCAGCAGCGTAGGAGACTACGAGCAGTACTTC.

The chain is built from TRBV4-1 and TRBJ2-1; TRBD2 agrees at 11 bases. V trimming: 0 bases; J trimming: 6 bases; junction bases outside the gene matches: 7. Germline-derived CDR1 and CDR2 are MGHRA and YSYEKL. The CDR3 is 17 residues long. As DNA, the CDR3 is TGCGCCAGCAGCCAAGACGGTAGCGGGGGGGCCCTCAATGAGCAGTTCTTC. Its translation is CASSQDGSGGALNEQFF.

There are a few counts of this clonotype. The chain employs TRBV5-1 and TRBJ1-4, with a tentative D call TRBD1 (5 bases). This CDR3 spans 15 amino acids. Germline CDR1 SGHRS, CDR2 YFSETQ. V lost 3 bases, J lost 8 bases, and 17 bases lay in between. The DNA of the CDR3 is TGCGCCAGCAGCTCAGGGCGGGGAATAGGGGAAAAACTGTTTTTT. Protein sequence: CASSSGRGIGEKLFF.

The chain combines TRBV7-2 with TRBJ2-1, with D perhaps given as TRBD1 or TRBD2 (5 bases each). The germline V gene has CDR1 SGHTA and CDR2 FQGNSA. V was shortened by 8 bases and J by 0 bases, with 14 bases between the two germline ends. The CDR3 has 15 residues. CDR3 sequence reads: CASPRDPSSYNEQFF. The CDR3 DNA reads TGTGCCAGCCCCCGGGACCCGAGCTCCTACAATGAGCAGTTCTTC.

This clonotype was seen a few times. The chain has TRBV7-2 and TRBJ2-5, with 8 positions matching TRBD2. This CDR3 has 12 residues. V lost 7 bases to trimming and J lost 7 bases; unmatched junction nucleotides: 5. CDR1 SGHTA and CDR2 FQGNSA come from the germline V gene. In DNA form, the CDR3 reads TGTGCCAGCACCCCCGGGGGGGGGACCCAGTACTTC. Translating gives CASTPGGGTQYF.

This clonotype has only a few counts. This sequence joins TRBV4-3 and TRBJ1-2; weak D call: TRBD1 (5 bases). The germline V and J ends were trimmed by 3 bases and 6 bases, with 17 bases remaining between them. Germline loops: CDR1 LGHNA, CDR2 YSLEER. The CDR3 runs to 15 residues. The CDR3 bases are TGCGCCAGCAGCCAGAGAGGGCAGGGAGGTGATGGCTACACCTTC. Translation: CASSQRGQGGDGYTF.